This note documents a single T cell receptor beta chain sequence. These data originate in a study of technical replicates of blood from four donors. Sequencing used immunoSEQ multiplex PCR; TCRdb keeps in-frame clones, though not all of them. The table has 55,000 to 65,000 clones, around 95% seen once. Specimen: PBMCs. The TCR sequence derives from a human donor in good health. Some clones in this sample may be carry-over from other donors' samples.

DNA for the CDR3: TGTGCCAGCAGCTACCCCGGGGAGCCCCAGTACTTC. This gives the protein CASSYPGEPQYF. This chain uses TRBV7-3 with TRBJ2-5; D might be TRBD2 (5 bases). Trimming cost V 4 bases and J 9 bases, with 12 bases left between them. Germline CDR1 reads SGHTA; CDR2 reads FQGTGA. The CDR3 contains 12 residues.